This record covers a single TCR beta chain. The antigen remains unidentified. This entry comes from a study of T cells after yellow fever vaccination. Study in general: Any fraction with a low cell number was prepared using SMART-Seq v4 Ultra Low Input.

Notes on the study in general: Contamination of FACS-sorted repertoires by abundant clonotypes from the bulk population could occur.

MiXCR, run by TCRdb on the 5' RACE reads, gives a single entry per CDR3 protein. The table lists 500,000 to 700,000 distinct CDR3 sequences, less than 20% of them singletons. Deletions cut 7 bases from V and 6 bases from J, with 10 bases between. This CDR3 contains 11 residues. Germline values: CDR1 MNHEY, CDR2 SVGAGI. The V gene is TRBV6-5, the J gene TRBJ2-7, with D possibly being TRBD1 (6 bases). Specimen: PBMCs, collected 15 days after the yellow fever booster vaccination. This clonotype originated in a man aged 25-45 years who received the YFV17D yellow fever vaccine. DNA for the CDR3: TGTGCCAGCACTCAGGGGAGCGAGCAGTACTTC. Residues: CASTQGSEQYF.